Following are 20 T cell receptor beta chains from one sample sequenced in a study of blood T cell repertoires in COVID-19. Profiling relied on immunoSEQ multiplex PCR, and the TCRdb table lists in-frame clones only, not all of them. The table lists 270,000 or so clones, 86% of them singletons. The sequencing input was peripheral blood. The source of these receptors is a man aged 35-49 years with active or convalescent COVID-19.

The CDR3 protein is CASKGSPRANEKLFF. The CDR3 DNA follows: TGTGCCAGCAAGGGCTCCCCGCGGGCTAATGAAAAACTGTTTTTT. The rearrangement links TRBV3-1 (or the pseudogene TRBV3-2) to TRBJ1-4; D not resolved. The length of the CDR3 is 15 residues. Per germline, CDR1 LGHDT and CDR2 YNNKEL (reference sequence). Trimming took 7 bases from V and 3 from J, leaving 15 bases between them.

The rearrangement uses TRBV2 and TRBJ1-4, with D perhaps matching TRBD1 (5 bases). Germline-derived CDR1 and CDR2 are SNHLY and FYNNEI. The CDR3 sequence is 16 residues long. The V gene lost 4 bases and the J gene lost 0 bases, with 12 bases spanning the gap. CDR3 protein: CASSGPLTATNEKLFF. CDR3 nucleotides: TGTGCCAGCAGTGGCCCTTTGACAGCAACTAATGAAAAACTGTTTTTT.

Here the CDR3 reads CASSRRGGGYGYTF. Written as DNA, the CDR3 is TGTGCCAGCAGCCGTCGAGGGGGGGGCTATGGCTACACCTTC. The V and J genes are TRBV14 and TRBJ1-2; maybe TRBD1 (6 bases). Trimming removed 4 bases at V and 4 bases at J, with 13 bases between. CDR1 and CDR2 from the germline V gene are SGHDN and FVKESK. The CDR3 covers 14 residues. The full variable domain, rest sourced from reference TRBV14 and TRBJ1-2, is EAGVTQFPSHSVIEKGQTVTLRCDPISGHDNLYWYRRVMGKEIKFLLHFVKESKQDESGMPNNRFLAERTGGTYSTLKVQPAELEDSGVYFCASSRRGGGYGYTFGSGTRLTVV.

This clone has a handful of counts. V and J are TRBV11-3 and TRBJ2-7; possible D gene TRBD2, 5 bases. The CDR3 consists of 16 residues. Per germline, CDR1 SGHNT and CDR2 YENEEA. The ends were cut back, 4 bases at V and 6 bases at J, with 22 bases in the middle. CDR3 sequence: CASSSAVQRSSGEQYF. CDR3 nucleotides: TGTGCCAGCAGCTCCGCGGTCCAGCGGTCCTCGGGCGAGCAGTACTTC.

The chain uses TRBV11-1 and TRBJ2-2; TRBD2 matches 7 bases. CDR1 SGHAT and CDR2 FQDESV come from the germline V gene (reference sequence). Trimming at V came to 4 bases and at J to 7 bases, leaving 9 bases not matched to a gene. This CDR3 contains 15 residues. For the CDR3, the DNA is TGTGCCAGCAGCTCCGCGTCTAGCGGAAACGGGGAGCTGTTTTTT. Its translation is CASSSASSGNGELFF.

The chain has TRBV6-6 and TRBJ1-2; no clear D. This CDR3 contains 12 residues. The V and J ends lost 8 bases and 3 bases respectively, with 10 bases between them. Germline V gene data show CDR1 as MNHNY and CDR2 as SVGAGI (reference sequence). The CDR3 DNA follows: TGTGCCAGCGGAACGGGGTACTATGGCTACACCTTC. It translates to CASGTGYYGYTF.

The J gene is TRBJ2-7, the V gene TRBV13, with 8 bases that match TRBD2. This CDR3 is 16 amino acids long. J was trimmed by 6 bases and V by 5 bases; bases with no gene match: 15. Germline-derived CDR1 and CDR2 are PRHDT and FYEKMQ (reference sequence). As DNA, the CDR3 is TGTGCCAGCAGCCTAGAGGGCCCGGGAGGGGCCAGCGAGCAGTACTTC. Its protein is CASSLEGPGGASEQYF. Combining the CDR3 with reference TRBV13 and TRBJ2-7 gives the whole variable domain AAGVIQSPRHLIKEKRETATLKCYPIPRHDTVYWYQQGPGQDPQFLISFYEKMQSDKGSIPDRFSAQQFSDYHSELNMSSLELGDSALYFCASSLEGPGGASEQYFGPGTRLTVT.

This clone was recorded a few times. V gene TRBV11-2 combines with J gene TRBJ1-1; no clear D. The CDR3 has 13 residues. The V end was cut by 6 bases, the J end by 1 base, with 9 bases between. Germline V gene sequence: CDR1 SGHAT, CDR2 FQNNGV. The CDR3 protein is CASRTQENTEAFF. The DNA of the CDR3 is TGTGCCAGCAGGACCCAGGAGAACACTGAAGCTTTCTTT.

This clone was detected only a few times. The CDR3 DNA reads as TGCAGCGTTGTTTGGAGAGAGGGCTACACCTTC. Protein: CSVVWREGYTF. J is TRBJ1-2 and V is TRBV29-1, with D unresolved. Germline assignment: CDR1 SQVTM and CDR2 ANQGSEA. This CDR3 is 11 amino acids long. V was pared by 4 bases and J by 8 bases, with 11 bases between.

V gene TRBV19 combines with J gene TRBJ1-4; TRBD1 matches 7 bases. CDR1 and CDR2 from the germline V gene are LNHDA and SQIVND (reference sequence). CDR3 length: 12 residues. With 6 bases clipped from V and 13 bases from J, the junction kept 8 bases outside the gene matches. In DNA form, the CDR3 reads TGTGCCAGTAGCCAACGACCAGGGGGACTGTTTTTT. It specifies CASSQRPGGLFF.

This chain connects TRBV5-6 to TRBJ2-5, with 8 positions matching TRBD1. From germline, CDR1 is SGHDT and CDR2 YYEEEE. The CDR3 loop spans 17 amino acids. The V gene end was trimmed by 4 bases and the J gene end by 5 bases; junction bases not matched to a gene: 16. The CDR3 region has the DNA TGTGCCAGCAGCCCTGGACAGGGCAGCCCTCCCGGGGAGACCCAGTACTTC. Its protein product is CASSPGQGSPPGETQYF.

In its sample, this clone was seen once. The genes are TRBV11-2 and TRBJ1-6; no reliable D call. Germline-derived CDR1 and CDR2 are SGHAT and FQNNGV. The CDR3 has 15 amino acids. Trimming removed 0 bases from V and 7 bases from J, with 10 bases in between. In DNA, the CDR3 is TGTGCCAGCAGCTTAGAGCAAGCGGACAATTCACCCCTCCACTTT. Translation gives CASSLEQADNSPLHF.

V and J are TRBV4-1 and TRBJ2-7, with D perhaps matching TRBD1 (6 bases). The germline CDR1 and CDR2 sequences are MGHRA and YSYEKL. The V end was cut by 1 base, the J end by 2 bases, with 15 bases between. This CDR3 spans 16 amino acids. CDR3 region: CASSQVFSGQTYEQYF. DNA of the CDR3: TGCGCCAGCAGCCAAGTTTTTTCGGGACAAACCTACGAGCAGTACTTC.

This clone has just a few counts. The chain employs TRBV24-1 and TRBJ2-5, with D unclear. The CDR3 has 11 residues. Deletions cut 6 bases from V and 2 bases from J, with 3 bases between. CDR1 KGHDR and CDR2 SFDVKD come from the germline V gene. In nucleotides, the CDR3 is TGTGCCACCAGTCAACAAGAGACCCAGTACTTC. This gives the protein CATSQQETQYF.

The chain carries TRBV19 and TRBJ2-4, with 9 bases identical to TRBD2. CDR1 is LNHDA, CDR2 SQIVND, per germline (reference sequence). This CDR3 contains 18 residues. The V and J ends lost 5 bases and 0 bases, in that order; junction bases with no gene match: 11. The DNA for the CDR3 is TGTGCCAGTAGTTCACCTCCCATAGCGGGGGTAGCCAAAAACATTCAGTACTTC. It translates to CASSSPPIAGVAKNIQYF.

The chain carries TRBV5-4 and TRBJ2-7; the D gene is possibly TRBD2 (5 bases). Trimming took off 4 bases at V and 3 bases at J, with 14 bases between the two ends. This CDR3 spans 14 amino acids. The germline gives CDR1 SGHNT, CDR2 YYREEE (reference sequence). CDR3 residues: CASSKGEKGYEQYF. CDR3 sequence (DNA): TGTGCCAGCAGCAAGGGAGAGAAGGGCTACGAGCAGTACTTC.

This clone was recorded only once. CDR3 nucleotide sequence: TGTGCCAGCAGCTCGGAAGCTAGCGGGGCGGAGACCCAGTACTTC. This gives the protein CASSSEASGAETQYF. J is TRBJ2-5 and V is TRBV5-4; 9 bases fit TRBD2. This CDR3 comprises 15 residues. V lost 3 bases to trimming and J lost 5 bases; unmatched junction nucleotides: 8. CDR1 SGHNT and CDR2 YYREEE come from the germline V gene (reference sequence).

V and J are TRBV29-1 and TRBJ2-2; a possible D gene is TRBD1 (5 bases). This CDR3 region has 14 residues. From germline, CDR1 is SQVTM and CDR2 ANQGSEA. Deletions cut 0 bases from V and 5 bases from J, with 10 bases between. CDR3 loop: CSVEDFTGTGELFF. DNA for the CDR3: TGCAGCGTTGAAGATTTCACAGGAACCGGGGAGCTGTTTTTT.

The rearrangement uses TRBV2 and TRBJ2-1; 8 positions agree with TRBD2. V dropped 7 bases and J dropped 3; count of bases not matched to a gene: 8. CDR1 is SNHLY, CDR2 FYNNEI, per germline. The CDR3 covers 15 residues. The CDR3 nucleotides are TGTGCCAGCACGATGGCGGGGGGATACTACAATGAGCAGTTCTTC. Protein sequence: CASTMAGGYYNEQFF. Together with reference TRBV2 and TRBJ2-1, the CDR3 gives the full variable domain: EPEVTQTPSHQVTQMGQEVILRCVPISNHLYFYWYRQILGQKVEFLVSFYNNEISEKSEIFDDQFSVERPDGSNFTLKIRSTKLEDSAMYFCASTMAGGYYNEQFFGPGTRLTVL.

The chain links TRBV5-1 to TRBJ2-2, with TRBD2 matching 11 bases. The V segment lost 2 bases and the J segment 4 bases; nucleotides outside the gene matches: 4. The germline gives CDR1 SGHRS, CDR2 YFSETQ. The CDR3 sequence is 16 residues long. The CDR3 DNA sequence: TGCGCCAGCAGCTTATCGACTAGCGGGGTCACCGGGGAGCTGTTTTTT. This gives the protein CASSLSTSGVTGELFF.